Listed here are 17 T cell receptor beta chains from one sample, sequenced in a study of cytomegalovirus exposure and HLA in healthy donors. The PCR employed 60 Vbeta primers together with 13 Jbeta primers. Assay: immunoSEQ multiplex PCR; the TCRdb copy retains only in-frame clones and omits some. The sample lists 150,000 to 200,000 clones, roughly four fifths occurring once. Sequenced material: PBMCs. The receptors were sampled from a woman in her twenties or thirties in good health and CMV-seropositive.

The V call is TRBV5-4, the J call TRBJ2-1, with 14 bases lining up with TRBD2. Losses at the gene ends were 5 bases for V and 3 bases for J; bases not matched to a gene: 10. CDR3 length equals 18 residues. Germline V gene data show CDR1 as SGHNT and CDR2 as YYREEE (reference sequence). Here the CDR3 DNA reads TGTGCCAGCAGACCCGGGACTAGCGGGGGTAGATTCTACAATGAGCAGTTCTTC. As protein: CASRPGTSGGRFYNEQFF.

This chain uses TRBV18 with TRBJ1-1, with 10 bases fitting TRBD1. Trimming cost V 1 base and J 3 bases; bases outside gene matches: 5. Germline-derived CDR1 and CDR2 are KGHSH and LQKENI. This CDR3 has 16 amino acids. CDR3 loop: CASSPLTGGGDTEAFF. CDR3 nucleotide sequence: TGTGCCAGCTCACCACTGACAGGGGGCGGGGACACTGAAGCTTTCTTT.

The rearrangement uses TRBV4-1 and TRBJ1-4; no reliable D call. The CDR3 is made up of 15 amino acids. Per the germline V gene, CDR1 is MGHRA and CDR2 is YSYEKL. Deletions cut 1 base from V and 5 bases from J, with 11 bases between. Here the CDR3 reads CASSQGRGVNEKLFF. The CDR3 DNA sequence: TGCGCCAGCAGCCAAGGACGTGGAGTAAATGAAAAACTGTTTTTT.

This CDR3 is CASRILAGGDPSYNEQFF. CDR3 DNA sequence: TGTGCCAGCAGGATACTAGCGGGGGGGGACCCCTCCTACAATGAGCAGTTCTTC. The J gene is TRBJ2-1, the V gene TRBV28, with 13 positions matching TRBD2. CDR1 is MDHEN, CDR2 SYDVKM, per germline. V shed 6 bases and J 0 bases; nucleotides not matched to a gene: 8. The CDR3 has 18 amino acids.

As concerns this clone: In the same sample, other DNA sequences code for this CDR3. This chain joins TRBV9 and TRBJ2-2, with 8 bases matching TRBD2. Germline-derived CDR1 and CDR2 are SGDLS and YYNGEE. This CDR3 is built from 15 residues. V was pared by 0 bases and J by 6 bases, with 4 bases of the junction left unmatched. The CDR3 DNA sequence: TGTGCCAGCAGCGTAGACGGGAGGGCCGCCGGGGAGCTGTTTTTT. Residues: CASSVDGRAAGELFF.

This sequence joins TRBV19 and TRBJ1-2; D ambiguous. The V and J ends lost 10 bases and 2 bases respectively, with 14 bases between them. There are 13 residues in the CDR3. The germline V gene has CDR1 LNHDA and CDR2 SQIVND (reference sequence). CDR3 bases: TGTGCCACCTCAAACCCGGGGAACTATGGCTACACCTTC. The encoded protein is CATSNPGNYGYTF.

This clone has just one count. The V and J genes are TRBV11-2 and TRBJ1-4; 7 bases map to TRBD1. The junction had 6 bases not matched to a gene; V was cut back by 1 base and J by 7 bases. The germline CDR1 and CDR2 sequences are SGHAT and FQNNGV. The CDR3 totals 15 residues. CDR3 bases: TGTGCCAGCAGCTTAGTGCAGGGGGTCGGTGAAAAACTGTTTTTT. This encodes CASSLVQGVGEKLFF.

The rearrangement joins TRBV5-1 to TRBJ1-2, with TRBD1 matching 12 bases. V was clipped by 3 bases and J by 6 bases; unmatched bases: 3. This CDR3 region has 14 residues. CDR1 and CDR2 from the germline V gene are SGHRS and YFSETQ. DNA for the CDR3: TGCGCCAGCAGCTGGGGACAGGGGGCAGATGGCTACACCTTC. Its translation: CASSWGQGADGYTF.

This chain uses TRBV5-1 with TRBJ2-3; 7 nucleotides match TRBD1. V lost 4 bases, J lost 2 bases, and 13 bases stayed unmatched. CDR1 SGHRS and CDR2 YFSETQ come from the germline V gene. The CDR3 loop spans 17 amino acids. The DNA for the CDR3 is TGCGCCAGCAGCCCTAGGGACAGCCTCGCTCTCACAGATACGCAGTATTTT. Its translation is CASSPRDSLALTDTQYF. The full variable domain, completed using reference TRBV5-1 and TRBJ2-3, is KAGVTQTPRYLIKTRGQQVTLSCSPISGHRSVSWYQQTPGQGLQFLFEYFSETQRNKGNFPGRFSGRQFSNSRSEMNVSTLELGDSALYLCASSPRDSLALTDTQYFGPGTRLTVL.

The genes are TRBV4-3 and TRBJ1-3, with D perhaps TRBD1 (6 bases). V dropped 1 base and J dropped 9 bases, with 7 bases sitting between them. The V gene's germline CDR1 is LGHNA and CDR2 YSLEER. The CDR3 runs 12 residues. CDR3 sequence reads: CASSQVGGTIYF. CDR3 nucleotides: TGCGCCAGCAGCCAAGTAGGGGGCACCATATATTTT.

V gene TRBV7-6 combines with J gene TRBJ2-3; D unclear. CDR3 size: 14 residues. Between the trimmed V and J ends, which lost 1 base and 2 bases, there was a span of 7 bases. CDR1 is SGHVS, CDR2 FNYEAQ, per germline. This chain's CDR3 is CASSLGLPTDTQYF. The CDR3 DNA is TGTGCCAGCAGCTTAGGGCTTCCCACAGATACGCAGTATTTT.

This chain joins TRBV19 and TRBJ1-5, with unresolved D. The V gene lost 0 bases and the J gene lost 6 bases, with 9 bases spanning the gap. The CDR3 runs 14 residues. Germline-derived CDR1 and CDR2 are LNHDA and SQIVND (reference sequence). CDR3: CASSIDSGSQPQHF. In DNA, the CDR3 is TGTGCCAGTAGTATAGACTCTGGCAGTCAGCCCCAGCATTTT.

The CDR3: CASSEIGTVIQPQHF. CDR3 nucleotide sequence: TGTGCCAGCAGTGAAATAGGGACAGTAATCCAGCCCCAGCATTTT. The chain couples TRBV6-1 to TRBJ1-5, with TRBD1 matching over 7 bases. Germline CDR1 MNHNS, CDR2 SASEGT. CDR3 length: 15 residues. V lost 2 bases and J lost 7; bases outside the gene matches: 8.

A single count supports this clone. The chain links TRBV6-5 to TRBJ1-2; the match to TRBD1 covers 10 bases. The germline V gene has CDR1 MNHEY and CDR2 SVGAGI. The CDR3 length is 14 residues. V trimming: 9 bases; J trimming: 8 bases; junction bases outside the gene matches: 12. The CDR3 reads CASDDRDRGGGYTF. CDR3 nucleotide sequence: TGTGCCAGTGACGACCGGGACAGGGGAGGCGGCTACACCTTC.

The chain has TRBV19 and TRBJ1-1, with D unresolved. V lost 3 bases, J lost 0 bases, and 14 bases lay in between. Per germline, CDR1 LNHDA and CDR2 SQIVND (reference sequence). This CDR3 has 16 residues. The CDR3 coding sequence is TGTGCCAGTAGTATGTACGGGAAGGTCATGAACACTGAAGCTTTCTTT. Protein product: CASSMYGKVMNTEAFF.

The genes are TRBV7-9 and TRBJ1-1, with 9 bases identical to TRBD1. In germline, CDR1 is SEHNR, CDR2 FQNEAQ (reference sequence). Trimming took 5 bases from V and 9 from J; bases not matched to a gene: 13. This CDR3 region has 15 residues. The CDR3 here is CASSPADRGSFKAFF. CDR3 bases: TGTGCCAGCAGCCCGGCCGACAGGGGGAGTTTCAAAGCTTTCTTT.

V usage is TRBV6-5 and J usage is TRBJ2-1; maybe TRBD1 (6 bases). Trimming left V 6 bases short and J 13 bases short, with 16 bases between. Germline CDR1 reads MNHEY; CDR2 reads SVGAGI. The CDR3 extends over 12 amino acids. This chain's CDR3 is CASSFTTGIQFF. CDR3 sequence (DNA): TGTGCCAGCAGCTTCACTACAGGGATTCAGTTCTTC.